The entry below describes one TCR beta chain. The specificity of this receptor is unknown. No much larger clone is present one base from it, and per-base qualities are unavailable. The CDR3 goes from the cysteine to the phenylalanine over 17 residues. Only the CDR3 part of the read is kept: 51 bases, read in frame from the first base. Trimming costs V 4 bases and J 0 bases, and their ends lie 15 bases apart. The germline V gene specifies MDHEN as CDR1 and SYDVKM as CDR2. Each collaborating institution followed its own protocols to collect whole blood in K2EDTA tubes. Collaborator samples were shipped for TCRbeta analysis as frozen whole blood, isolated PBMCs, or DNA extracted from either sample type. The immunoSEQ Assay, a bias-controlled multiplex PCR, was used to amplify TCRbeta CDR3 regions from genomic DNA. In the original analysis: Nucleated cell counts per sample were estimated from amplification of reference gene primers within the assay. Sequence reads were collapsed and filtered to measure the absolute abundance of every unique TCRbeta CDR3 rearrangement. Productive Simpson clonality was computed per sample as the square root of Simpson's diversity index over productive rearrangements. TCRdb holds this immuneACCESS table with in-frame rearrangements only. Some clones are missing; in checked studies, unresolved V genes explain under half, and the rest has no known cause. V and J calls and clone size come straight from that table; D and trimming were deduced from the DNA. The sample yields over 75,000 clones; roughly 85% were counted once. Around 15% of the sample belongs to the ten largest clones.

The sample comes from a study of blood T cell repertoires in COVID-19 (dated by TCRdb to about 2020). Background on the whole study: Collaborator samples came from the United States, Italy and Spain and covered acute and convalescent phases of COVID-19. The prospective study material was composed of cDNA or gDNA derived from T cells, B-cell-depleted T cells, or PBMCs. The dataset comprised deeply sampled blood TCRbeta repertoires from subjects exposed to, actively infected with, or recovered from COVID-19. The repertoires were made available in a free public database intended to serve as a resource for research on the immune response to SARS-CoV-2. The samples were drawn from two sources: the first 160 participants of the ongoing ImmuneRACE study, and 1,200 or so subjects contributed by 6 global collaborators. Nearly every sample came with metadata listing a de-identified subject ID, COVID-19 status, age in years and sex. Where available, HLA class I and class II types were taken from metadata supplied by the sample provider and were not determined by assay-based typing. General findings and caveats noted by the study authors: How much clinical and demographic metadata was included differed by source and by participant, and the metadata was provided uncurated.

The sequence derives from a human donor in a cohort sampled during active COVID-19. The sample comprised peripheral blood. The chain links TRBV28 with TRBJ2-2, and possibly TRBD1, on 6 matching bases. The DNA is as follows: TGTGCCAGCAGTTCCCCTGGACAGTTCGCGAACACCGGGGAGCTGTTTTTT. This codes for CASSSPGQFANTGELFF.